These 27 T cell receptor beta chains were all obtained from the same sample, sequenced in a study of cytomegalovirus exposure and HLA in healthy donors. PCR employed 60 Vbeta and 13 Jbeta primers. Sequencing was performed with immunoSEQ multiplex PCR; in TCRdb, only in-frame clones are kept and a portion is missing. The data contain 100,000 or so clones, roughly 73% of them singletons. Sequencing was carried out using PBMCs. Receptors were obtained from a woman between 40 and 50 years old in good health and CMV-seropositive.

The genes are TRBV11-1 and TRBJ2-3; tentative D call: TRBD1 (6 bases). Deletions cut 1 base from V and 7 bases from J, with 12 bases between. CDR1 and CDR2 from the germline V gene are SGHAT and FQDESV (reference sequence). The CDR3 is 14 residues long. The CDR3 region is CASSLVGALNTQYF. CDR3 sequence (DNA): TGTGCCAGCAGCTTAGTGGGGGCCCTAAATACGCAGTATTTT.

The chain employs TRBV6-1 and TRBJ2-3; D possibly corresponds to TRBD2 (6 bases). In germline, CDR1 is MNHNS, CDR2 SASEGT. This CDR3 region has 14 residues. The germline V and J ends were trimmed by 4 bases and 5 bases, with 13 bases remaining between them. In DNA form, the CDR3 reads TGTGCCAGCAGTGGGGGGGTGCTGGGAGATACGCAGTATTTT. Its translation is CASSGGVLGDTQYF.

The CDR3 sequence is CAISDKIAGGPGSNEQFF. CDR3 DNA: TGTGCCATCAGCGATAAAATAGCGGGAGGGCCGGGATCCAATGAGCAGTTCTTC. The gene calls are TRBV10-3 and TRBJ2-1, with 11 nucleotides matching TRBD2. With V trimmed by 6 bases and J by 6 bases, 16 bases remained unmatched. Germline CDR1 is ENHRY and CDR2 is SYGVKD. This CDR3 comprises 18 residues.

This clone was seen a few times. The chain joins TRBV4-2 to TRBJ2-7; no clear D. Trimming removed 4 bases at V and 2 bases at J, with 9 bases between. The CDR3 spans 13 residues. Germline V gene lookup returns CDR1 LGHNA and CDR2 YNFKEQ. Written as DNA, the CDR3 is TGTGCCAGCAGCCGCGACATCGCCTACGAGCAGTACTTC. Translated, it gives CASSRDIAYEQYF.

This clone was seen a few times. This chain joins TRBV7-9 and TRBJ2-5; 10 bases line up with TRBD2. Germline V CDR1 and CDR2: SEHNR, FQNEAQ (reference sequence). V lost 3 bases, J lost 5 bases, and 6 bases stayed unmatched. This CDR3 contains 15 residues. CDR3: CASSFLAGGGETQYF. The CDR3 coding sequence is TGTGCCAGCAGCTTCTTAGCGGGAGGAGGGGAGACCCAGTACTTC.

In this sample, this clone turned up a few times. V gene TRBV4-3 combines with J gene TRBJ2-7; D gene unclear. Germline lookup yields CDR1 LGHNA and CDR2 YSLEER. The CDR3 has 15 residues. V was shortened by 1 base and J by 1 base, with 11 bases between the two germline ends. The CDR3 sequence is CASSQATLPSYEQYF. The CDR3 bases are TGCGCCAGCAGCCAAGCTACGTTGCCTTCCTACGAGCAGTACTTC.

The chain couples TRBV4-2 to TRBJ1-2; 7 bases map to TRBD1. Trimming removed 4 bases from V and 8 bases from J; junction bases left unmatched: 16. The CDR3 consists of 16 residues. The germline CDR1 and CDR2 sequences are LGHNA and YNFKEQ. This CDR3 reads CASSPIDREKGNGYTF. The DNA for the CDR3 is TGTGCCAGCAGCCCAATCGACAGGGAGAAGGGAAACGGCTACACCTTC.

The J gene is TRBJ2-2, the V gene TRBV27; 10 nucleotides line up with TRBD2. The V gene's germline CDR1 is MNHEY and CDR2 SMNVEV (reference sequence). The length of the CDR3 is 22 residues. V lost 6 bases, J lost 6 bases, and 28 bases stayed unmatched. In DNA form, the CDR3 reads TGTGCCAGCAGCTCCCTCCATGGGGGCAGGGGGCTAGCGGGAGCAATATCCGGGGAGCTGTTTTTT. As protein: CASSSLHGGRGLAGAISGELFF.

The chain links TRBV7-2 to TRBJ2-7, with a weak D call TRBD2 (5 bases). Germline assignment: CDR1 SGHTA and CDR2 FQGNSA. V shed 3 bases and J shed 4 bases, with 13 bases lying between them. CDR3 size: 14 residues. The DNA of the CDR3 is TGTGCCAGCAGCTTCGGGTTCGGGGAGTACGAGCAGTACTTC. Protein product: CASSFGFGEYEQYF. Together with reference TRBV7-2 and TRBJ2-7, the CDR3 gives the full variable domain: GAGVSQSPSNKVTEKGKDVELRCDPISGHTALYWYRQSLGQGLEFLIYFQGNSAPDKSGLPSDRFSAERTGGSVSTLTIQRTQQEDSAVYLCASSFGFGEYEQYFGPGTRLTVT.

This clone was observed once. V gene TRBV4-3 combines with J gene TRBJ1-1, with D perhaps matching TRBD1 (5 bases). Trimming shortened V by 3 bases and J by 0 bases, and 8 bases separated the two germline ends. CDR1 and CDR2 (germline): LGHNA, YSLEER. This CDR3 is built from 14 residues. In nucleotides, the CDR3 is TGCGCCAGCAGCCAGATGACAGTGAACACTGAAGCTTTCTTT. It codes for CASSQMTVNTEAFF.

The chain combines TRBV27 with TRBJ2-7; 7 positions match TRBD1. Looked up from germline, CDR1 is MNHEY and CDR2 is SMNVEV (reference sequence). This CDR3 has 14 amino acids. V shed 6 bases and J 2 bases; nucleotides not matched to a gene: 7. CDR3 protein: CASSRVTGTYEQYF. In DNA form, the CDR3 reads TGTGCCAGCAGCCGCGTGACAGGGACCTACGAGCAGTACTTC.

V usage is TRBV6-5 and J usage is TRBJ1-1, with D possibly being TRBD1 (6 bases). Germline CDR1 MNHEY, CDR2 SVGAGI. V gave up 5 bases and J gave up 0 bases, with 13 bases separating them. The CDR3 totals 15 residues. The CDR3 loop reads CASSTGHLVNTEAFF. The CDR3 DNA reads as TGTGCCAGCAGTACGGGACACCTGGTGAACACTGAAGCTTTCTTT.

The chain carries TRBV27 and TRBJ1-2; 12 bases line up with TRBD1. CDR1 and CDR2 from the germline V gene are MNHEY and SMNVEV (reference sequence). V was pared by 4 bases and J by 8 bases, with 11 bases of the junction left unmatched. This CDR3 has 16 residues. CDR3 residues: CASSSVRDRGRRGYTF. As DNA, the CDR3 is TGTGCCAGCAGTTCGGTCCGGGACAGGGGGCGCCGGGGCTACACCTTC.

The J gene is TRBJ1-2, the V gene TRBV29-1; tentatively, D is TRBD1 (5 bases). V was trimmed by 2 bases and J by 4 bases, leaving 8 bases between them. The CDR3 has 12 amino acids. CDR1 SQVTM and CDR2 ANQGSEA come from the germline V gene. Here the CDR3 reads CSVESGGYGYTF. The CDR3, as DNA: TGCAGCGTTGAATCGGGGGGCTATGGCTACACCTTC.

This clone came up a few times. The chain couples TRBV2 to TRBJ2-5; 9 bases are shared with TRBD1. This CDR3 has 15 amino acids. CDR1 and CDR2 (germline): SNHLY, FYNNEI. The J segment lost 3 bases and the V segment lost 6 bases, leaving 8 bases of the junction unmatched. In DNA form, the CDR3 reads TGTGCCAGCAGGAGGGACAGGGTTGGGGAAGAGACCCAGTACTTC. Protein product: CASRRDRVGEETQYF.

V gene TRBV5-1 combines with J gene TRBJ2-5, with TRBD1 matching 10 bases. Germline CDR1 is SGHRS and CDR2 is YFSETQ. The CDR3 runs to 13 residues. Trimming removed 5 bases from V and 3 bases from J; junction bases left unmatched: 1. The CDR3, as DNA: TGCGCCAGCAGGGGGACAGGGGAAGAGACCCAGTACTTC. This translates into CASRGTGEETQYF.

V gene TRBV7-9 combines with J gene TRBJ2-3, with 9 bases identical to TRBD2. The CDR3 spans 18 residues. Germline CDR1 reads SEHNR; CDR2 reads FQNEAQ (reference sequence). V lost 3 bases to trimming and J lost 7 bases; unmatched junction nucleotides: 17. The CDR3 DNA follows: TGTGCCAGCAGCTTCCAGCCTAGCGGGGTTGGGGCTGGTAATACGCAGTATTTT. It encodes CASSFQPSGVGAGNTQYF.

This clone was observed once. The rearrangement joins TRBV9 to TRBJ2-7; weak D call: TRBD1 (5 bases). Trimming removed 3 bases from V and 0 bases from J, with 10 bases in between. CDR1 and CDR2 from the germline V gene are SGDLS and YYNGEE. This CDR3 is built from 14 residues. The CDR3 region is CASSARQSSYEQYF. The CDR3 DNA reads as TGTGCCAGCAGCGCCAGACAGAGCTCCTACGAGCAGTACTTC.

The CDR3 protein is CASTNRGYNTEAFF. CDR3 sequence (DNA): TGTGCCAGCACCAACAGGGGGTACAACACTGAAGCTTTCTTT. The chain links TRBV6-5 to TRBJ1-1; 8 bases agree with TRBD1. Germline CDR1 MNHEY, CDR2 SVGAGI. The CDR3 has 14 amino acids. J was trimmed by 2 bases and V by 7 bases; bases with no gene match: 6.

V usage is TRBV15 and J usage is TRBJ2-3; no clear D gene. Germline lookup yields CDR1 LNHNV and CDR2 YYDKDF (reference sequence). The CDR3 is 16 residues long. Trimming shortened V by 2 bases and J by 0 bases, and 12 bases separated the two germline ends. The CDR3 coding sequence is TGTGCCACCAGCAGAAACCCTAGGCATAGCACAGATACGCAGTATTTT. Amino acids: CATSRNPRHSTDTQYF.

V is TRBV21-1 and J is TRBJ2-7; no check of the table's D call, TRBD1, against the DNA was made. TRBV21-1 is termed a pseudogene. This CDR3 region has 16 residues. The CDR3 protein is CASSKGQAGNSYEQYF. CDR3 DNA sequence: TGTGCCAGCAGCAAAGGACAGGCAGGTAACTCCTACGAGCAGTACTTC.

This clone was picked up one time. This sequence joins TRBV5-4 and TRBJ2-3; 8 positions agree with TRBD2. This CDR3 has 17 amino acids. Germline loops: CDR1 SGHNT, CDR2 YYREEE (reference sequence). V was pared by 0 bases and J by 3 bases, with 9 bases of the junction left unmatched. The CDR3, as DNA: TGTGCCAGCAGCTTGGGGCCTTCCGGGGGGGAAACAGATACGCAGTATTTT. It encodes CASSLGPSGGETDTQYF.

The chain links TRBV28 to TRBJ1-1; possible D gene TRBD1, 6 bases. Germline CDR1 reads MDHEN; CDR2 reads SYDVKM. There are 14 residues in the CDR3. Deletions cut 7 bases from V and 3 bases from J, with 15 bases between. The CDR3 region is CASIPGERYTEAFF. The CDR3 DNA sequence: TGTGCCAGCATCCCAGGGGAGAGGTACACTGAAGCTTTCTTT.

The chain couples TRBV19 to TRBJ2-7, with 10 bases identical to TRBD2. Germline V gene sequence: CDR1 LNHDA, CDR2 SQIVND (reference sequence). The CDR3 totals 15 residues. V was clipped by 5 bases and J by 7 bases; unmatched bases: 11. The CDR3 nucleotides are TGTGCCAGTAGTTCACTCCCCGGACTAGCGGAAGAGCAGTACTTC. As protein: CASSSLPGLAEEQYF.

As to this clone: Other nucleotide sequences from this sample produce the same CDR3. This rearrangement joins TRBV28 to TRBJ2-7; 8 bases line up with TRBD1. CDR1 and CDR2 (germline): MDHEN, SYDVKM. The V segment lost 7 bases and the J segment 6 bases; nucleotides outside the gene matches: 14. This CDR3 comprises 15 residues. This chain's CDR3 is CASTSSQDRGFEQYF. The CDR3 region has the DNA TGTGCCAGCACCTCCTCCCAAGACAGGGGTTTCGAGCAGTACTTC.

This chain joins TRBV2 and TRBJ1-5, with D hard to call. This CDR3 spans 13 amino acids. Germline V lookup: CDR1 SNHLY, CDR2 FYNNEI. Trimming removed 8 bases at V and 0 bases at J, with 8 bases between. For the CDR3, the DNA is TGTGCCAGCTGTCAAAATAGCAATCAGCCCCAGCATTTT. This sequence encodes CASCQNSNQPQHF.

The V call is TRBV13, the J call TRBJ2-5, with D hard to call. The CDR3 sequence is 13 residues long. The germline V gene encodes CDR1 PRHDT and CDR2 FYEKMQ (reference sequence). V was trimmed by 5 bases and J by 2 bases, leaving 9 bases between them. This CDR3 is CASSPPLQETQYF. The CDR3 region has the DNA TGTGCCAGCAGCCCCCCACTACAAGAGACCCAGTACTTC. Full variable domain (missing parts from reference TRBV13 and TRBJ2-5): AAGVIQSPRHLIKEKRETATLKCYPIPRHDTVYWYQQGPGQDPQFLISFYEKMQSDKGSIPDRFSAQQFSDYHSELNMSSLELGDSALYFCASSPPLQETQYFGPGTRLLVL.